A single sample gave rise to the 3 T cell receptor beta chains below, sequenced in a study of vaccination effects on CD4 cells after COVID-19. Expansion of antigen-specific CD4+ T cells with viral peptide pools was carried out by the ViraFEST assay before sequencing. Culture proceeded for 10 days, and CD4+ T cells were then isolated. SARS-CoV-2 infected the person between March and December 2020, as confirmed by PCR. Assay: immunoSEQ multiplex PCR; the TCRdb copy retains only in-frame clones and omits some. The sample has tens of thousands of clones; approximately 72% are singletons. Antigens for these TCRs are unknown. This sample comprised CD4+ T cells from PBMCs cultured with a peptide pool, obtained before COVID-19 vaccination. The receptor set was obtained from a human donor who had a prior SARS-CoV-2 infection.

V is TRBV12-2 and J is TRBJ1-5. TRBV12-2 is deemed a pseudogene. The CDR3 spans 17 residues. The CDR3 nucleotides read TGTGCAAGTCGCTGTCCGACGGGGGACCGAAGCAATCAGCCCCAGCATTTT. Translating it yields CASRCPTGDRSNQPQHF.

The chain couples TRBV5-1 to TRBJ2-3; 12 positions agree with TRBD1. The trim removed 5 bases at V and 5 bases at J, leaving 12 bases unmatched. Germline CDR1 SGHRS, CDR2 YFSETQ. The CDR3 is made up of 17 amino acids. The CDR3 nucleotides are TGCGCCAGCAGTCTACCGCCGGGACAGGGGGCCGTAGATACGCAGTATTTT. Translation gives CASSLPPGQGAVDTQYF.

The V and J genes are TRBV5-4 and TRBJ2-1; D tentatively reads TRBD1 or TRBD2 (5 bases each). The V gene's germline CDR1 is SGHNT and CDR2 YYREEE (reference sequence). Trimming pared 4 bases from V and 9 bases from J, leaving 17 bases between. This CDR3 contains 14 residues. In DNA form, the CDR3 reads TGTGCCAGCAGCCCCGGGACCAGAGACGGTGAGCAGTTCTTC. It translates to CASSPGTRDGEQFF.